The source of this T cell receptor (beta chain) is a study of Graves' ophthalmopathy and Graves' hyperthyroidism. The study's findings and limits: Thyroid clonotypes that were expanded above 0.001 frequency mostly also appeared in blood. The 13-signature model separated ophthalmopathy from stable hyperthyroidism at 85% to 90% sensitivity and almost 83% specificity. Predictions made by the model for ophthalmopathy progression reached 55% to 71% sensitivity and less than 80% specificity.

RNA transcripts provided the template for amplifying TCR beta CDR3 regions. A first-round RT-PCR used HTBI primers, followed by a second-round multiplex PCR. TCRdb re-analysed the multiplex PCR reads in MiXCR, keeping a single row per CDR3 protein. The sample gives some 240,000 distinct CDR3 sequences, around 50% of which show up once; about 45% is in the top ten. Other autoimmune diseases, uncontrolled infections, pregnancy and lactation each led to patient exclusion. This clonotype appeared a few times. What it binds is not known. This CDR3 contains 16 residues. With V trimmed by 2 bases and J by 1 base, 7 bases remained unmatched. Germline loops: CDR1 SGHVS, CDR2 FQNEAQ.

The sequenced sample consisted of peripheral blood. This sequence originates from an adult man with Graves' ophthalmopathy. The chain recombines TRBV7-8 with TRBJ2-7; 8 positions agree with TRBD1. The chain's CDR3 is CASSLSRTGRSYEQYF. The DNA for the CDR3 is TGTGCCAGCAGCTTATCTCGGACAGGGCGGTCCTACGAGCAGTACTTC.